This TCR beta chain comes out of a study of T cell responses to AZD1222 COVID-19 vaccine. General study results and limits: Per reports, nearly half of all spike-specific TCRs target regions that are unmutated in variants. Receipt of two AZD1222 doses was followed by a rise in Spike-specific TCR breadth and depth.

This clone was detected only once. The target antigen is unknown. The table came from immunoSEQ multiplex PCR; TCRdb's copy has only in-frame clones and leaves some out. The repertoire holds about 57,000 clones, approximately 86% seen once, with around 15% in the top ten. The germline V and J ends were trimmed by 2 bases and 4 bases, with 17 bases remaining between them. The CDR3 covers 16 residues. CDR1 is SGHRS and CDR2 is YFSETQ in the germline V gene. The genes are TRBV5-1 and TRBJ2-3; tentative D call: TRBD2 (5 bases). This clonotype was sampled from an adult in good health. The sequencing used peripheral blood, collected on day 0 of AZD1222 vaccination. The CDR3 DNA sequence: TGCGCCAGCAGCTTCGGGGTGAGTTTGGCGGCAGATACGCAGTATTTT. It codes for CASSFGVSLAADTQYF. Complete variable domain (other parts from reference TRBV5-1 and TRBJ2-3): KAGVTQTPRYLIKTRGQQVTLSCSPISGHRSVSWYQQTPGQGLQFLFEYFSETQRNKGNFPGRFSGRQFSNSRSEMNVSTLELGDSALYLCASSFGVSLAADTQYFGPGTRLTVL.